This paragraph reports one T cell receptor beta chain. This specimen comes from a study of blood T cell repertoires in COVID-19. Study-level background: T cells, B-cell-depleted T cells, or PBMCs supplied cDNA or gDNA.

Seattle cases were enrolled at active infection and followed longitudinally. Original analysis: Amplifying reference gene primers gave estimates of nucleated cell counts. Assay: immunoSEQ multiplex PCR; the TCRdb copy retains only in-frame clones and omits some. The V and J calls and clone size come from that table; D and trimming were worked out from the DNA. The sample consists of 360,000 or so clones, more than 70% of them appearing once. CDR3 length equals 12 residues. V lost 9 bases to trimming and J lost 7 bases; unmatched junction nucleotides: 9. Looked up from germline, CDR1 is MDHEN and CDR2 is SYDVKM.

The genes are TRBV28 and TRBJ2-7, with 7 bases fitting TRBD1. The sequence was obtained from a woman aged 60-70 years with COVID-19, enrolled during active disease. The specimen sequenced was peripheral blood. The CDR3 sequence is CASQTGTGEQYF. The CDR3 bases are TGTGCCAGTCAGACAGGGACGGGGGAGCAGTACTTC.